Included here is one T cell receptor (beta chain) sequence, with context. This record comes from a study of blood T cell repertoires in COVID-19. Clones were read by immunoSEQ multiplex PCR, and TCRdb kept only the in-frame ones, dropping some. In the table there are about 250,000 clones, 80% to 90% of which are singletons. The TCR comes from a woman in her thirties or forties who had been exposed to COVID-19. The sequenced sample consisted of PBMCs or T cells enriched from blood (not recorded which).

CDR3 in DNA: TGTGCCAGTAGTTCCCCAGGGGGCTTGGACACTGAAGCTTTCTTT. It is translated as CASSSPGGLDTEAFF. The chain combines TRBV19 with TRBJ1-1; 8 bases line up with TRBD1. V lost 5 bases to trimming and J lost 3 bases; unmatched junction nucleotides: 8. Looked up from germline, CDR1 is LNHDA and CDR2 is SQIVND (reference sequence). The CDR3 spans 15 residues.